The sequence of this T cell receptor beta chain was determined in a study of monozygotic twins with inflammatory bowel disease. From germline, CDR1 is SQVTM and CDR2 ANQGSEA. This CDR3 is 12 amino acids long. The UMIs contained a 6-nucleotide sample barcode. They were added by template switching during cDNA synthesis. Each CDR3 protein gets one entry in TCRdb, which reprocessed the 5' RACE reads and gives no DNA. Its table records 350,000 to 500,000 distinct CDR3 sequences. Total RNA isolation used whole blood (no T cell sorting was performed). Sequencing was done on a sample of blood. The sequence came from a human donor with ulcerative colitis or Crohn's disease, or a healthy co-twin of an affected twin (not recorded which). The chain joins TRBV29-1 to TRBJ1-2. The CDR3 is CSVVGSSYGYTF.